This T cell receptor beta chain was identified in a study of blood T cell repertoires in COVID-19. Whole-study context: Italy, Spain and the United States were the sources of the convalescent and acute COVID-19 samples.

V was pared by 0 bases and J by 6 bases, with 19 bases between. This CDR3 is built from 16 residues. Germline CDR1 SGHRS, CDR2 YFSETQ. Profiling relied on immunoSEQ multiplex PCR, and the TCRdb table lists in-frame clones only, not all of them. Among 65,000 to 85,000 clones, over 75% were seen once, and the ten largest hold about 2.9%. This chain connects TRBV5-1 to TRBJ2-7, with a weak D call TRBD1 (6 bases). The clonotype originates from a man aged 50-59 years with acute or convalescent COVID-19. The source material was peripheral blood. The CDR3 is CASSLARDIGKGEQYF. The CDR3 DNA is TGCGCCAGCAGCTTGGCCCGGGACATAGGGAAAGGCGAGCAGTACTTC.